This T cell receptor (beta chain) stems from a study of blood T cell repertoires in COVID-19. As for the study in general: Spain, Italy and the United States supplied samples that represented acute and convalescent COVID-19. Sources were T cells, B-cell-depleted T cells, or PBMCs; the material itself was cDNA or gDNA.

Original analysis: Estimated nucleated cell counts came from reference gene primer amplification. Data came from immunoSEQ multiplex PCR; TCRdb stores just in-frame clones and leaves some out. D and trimming come from the DNA, and the V and J calls and clone size come from that table. Of around 64,000 clones detected, 79% appear once; the ten largest clones hold roughly 3%. Trimming removed 6 bases from V and 4 bases from J; junction bases left unmatched: 13. The CDR3 runs 16 residues. CDR1 and CDR2 from the germline V gene are SGHAT and FQNNGV. The sample consisted of peripheral blood. The receptor was derived from a man between 60 and 70 years old with acute or convalescent COVID-19. The chain joins TRBV11-2 to TRBJ2-3; 7 bases map to TRBD2. CDR3 residues: CASRSFRTSEADTQYF. The DNA of the CDR3 is TGTGCCAGCAGGTCGTTCAGGACTAGTGAGGCAGATACGCAGTATTTT.